This is a list of T cell receptor beta chains from one sample in a study of T-cell memory formation after mild COVID-19. One entry per CDR3 protein results from TCRdb running MiXCR on the 5' RACE reads. The sample has 450,000 or so distinct CDR3 sequences; over 15% are singletons. The sequenced sample consisted of PBMCs or a T cell subset sorted from them (not recorded which). Source of these receptors: an adult woman who had mild COVID-19 (a few samples of this study predate the infection). Cell type and time point are not known. CDR3s include the opening cysteine and the closing phenylalanine or tryptophan. D genes are given only for firm matches. Clone size is shown for a subset of rows, as once, few, many or a class of expanded clone.

J gene: TRBJ2-5; V gene: TRBV6-2/TRBV6-3; clone size: few; D gene: -; CDR3 DNA: TGTGCCAGCAGTAACTGGGAGACCCAGTACTTC; CDR3 protein: CASSNWETQYF
J gene: TRBJ2-3; V gene: TRBV7-9; clone size: -; D gene: -; CDR3 DNA: TGTGCCAGCAGCTTAGCTCAGGGATACACAGATACGCAGTATTTT; CDR3 protein: CASSLAQGYTDTQYF
J gene: TRBJ1-5; V gene: TRBV9; clone size: few; D gene: -; CDR3 DNA: TGTGCCAGCAGCGTAGCTGGGGAGGGCCAGCCCCAGCATTTT; CDR3 protein: CASSVAGEGQPQHF
J gene: TRBJ2-3; V gene: TRBV6-4; clone size: few; D gene: TRBD1; CDR3 DNA: TGTGCCAGCAGTCCGGGGGGACAGGGGGCAGATACGCAGTATTTT; CDR3 protein: CASSPGGQGADTQYF
J gene: TRBJ2-5; V gene: TRBV3-1; clone size: few; D gene: TRBD2; CDR3 DNA: TGTGCCAGCAGCCAGGGACTAGCGGTGGGACGGGAGACCCAGTACTTC; CDR3 protein: CASSQGLAVGRETQYF
J gene: TRBJ2-7; V gene: TRBV5-5; clone size: few; D gene: TRBD1; CDR3 DNA: TGTGCCAGCAGTTTCCCGGGACAGCAAGGCTACGAGCAGTACTTC; CDR3 protein: CASSFPGQQGYEQYF
J gene: TRBJ2-2; V gene: TRBV3-1; clone size: -; D gene: TRBD2; CDR3 DNA: TGTGCCAGCAGCCAAGATAGTAGCGGGGTCCACACCGGGGAGCTGTTTTTT; CDR3 protein: CASSQDSSGVHTGELFF
J gene: TRBJ2-3; V gene: TRBV9; clone size: -; D gene: -; CDR3 DNA: TGTGCCAGCAGCCCTTTTGGGATAGGGAGCACAGATACGCAGTATTTT; CDR3 protein: CASSPFGIGSTDTQYF
J gene: TRBJ2-7; V gene: TRBV2; clone size: -; D gene: -; CDR3 DNA: TGTGCCAGCAGTGAAGCGCGGGGCCGATATTACGAGCAGTACTTC; CDR3 protein: CASSEARGRYYEQYF
J gene: TRBJ2-7; V gene: TRBV3-1; clone size: few; D gene: -; CDR3 DNA: TGTGCCAGCAGCCAAAGGGCCTTTACCGAGCAGTACTTC; CDR3 protein: CASSQRAFTEQYF
J gene: TRBJ2-1; V gene: TRBV6-2/TRBV6-3; clone size: -; D gene: TRBD2; CDR3 DNA: TGTGCCAGCAGTGGGACTAGCGGGATCTATGAGCAGTTCTTC; CDR3 protein: CASSGTSGIYEQFF
J gene: TRBJ2-2; V gene: TRBV18; clone size: -; D gene: -; CDR3 DNA: TGTGCCAGCTCACAGACTGTCACCGGGGAGCTGTTTTTT; CDR3 protein: CASSQTVTGELFF
J gene: TRBJ2-1; V gene: TRBV7-6; clone size: few; D gene: -; CDR3 DNA: TGTGCCAGCAGCCCCGACCCAATCCAGATCGATGAGCAGTTCTTC; CDR3 protein: CASSPDPIQIDEQFF
J gene: TRBJ2-3; V gene: TRBV5-1; clone size: few; D gene: TRBD2; CDR3 DNA: TGCGCCAGCAGCCGTGGGGCGGGAGCGGCAGATACGCAGTATTTT; CDR3 protein: CASSRGAGAADTQYF
J gene: TRBJ2-7; V gene: TRBV30; clone size: once; D gene: -; CDR3 DNA: TGTGCCTCGGGCGTGGGCTCAGGCGAGCAGTACTTC; CDR3 protein: CASGVGSGEQYF
J gene: TRBJ1-1; V gene: TRBV6-2/TRBV6-3; clone size: few; D gene: -; CDR3 DNA: TGTGCCAGCGCGGCCTGGGGAATGAACACTGAAGCTTTCTTT; CDR3 protein: CASAAWGMNTEAFF
J gene: TRBJ2-7; V gene: TRBV10-3; clone size: -; D gene: TRBD2; CDR3 DNA: TGTGCCGTCCGGGGACTAGCGGGACAAGAGTCCGAGCAGTACTTC; CDR3 protein: CAVRGLAGQESEQYF
J gene: TRBJ2-7; V gene: TRBV9; clone size: -; D gene: TRBD1; CDR3 DNA: TGTGCCAGCAGCGTAGGTAGGGGGCAGCGCGAGCAGTACTTC; CDR3 protein: CASSVGRGQREQYF
J gene: TRBJ2-1; V gene: TRBV7-3; clone size: few; D gene: TRBD2; CDR3 DNA: TGTGCCAGCAGCTTGTCTAGCGGGAGGTTCAGCTCCTACAATGAGCAGTTCTTC; CDR3 protein: CASSLSSGRFSSYNEQFF
J gene: TRBJ2-5; V gene: TRBV25-1; clone size: -; D gene: -; CDR3 DNA: TGTGCCAGCAGTAGCAGAGTGTACCAAGAGACCCAGTACTTC; CDR3 protein: CASSSRVYQETQYF
J gene: TRBJ1-1; V gene: TRBV12-3/TRBV12-4; clone size: -; D gene: -; CDR3 DNA: TGTGCCAGCCTGAAGGGGCTCATCATGAACACTGAAGCTTTCTTT; CDR3 protein: CASLKGLIMNTEAFF
J gene: TRBJ2-1; V gene: TRBV24-1; clone size: -; D gene: TRBD2; CDR3 DNA: TGTGCCACCGGGAGCGGGAGCGTTTACTACAATGAGCAGTTCTTC; CDR3 protein: CATGSGSVYYNEQFF
J gene: TRBJ2-2; V gene: TRBV7-9; clone size: -; D gene: TRBD2; CDR3 DNA: TGTGCCAGCAGATACCTAGCGGGGGGGACAAACACCGGGGAGCTGTTTTTT; CDR3 protein: CASRYLAGGTNTGELFF
J gene: TRBJ2-3; V gene: TRBV7-8; clone size: -; D gene: -; CDR3 DNA: TGTGCCAGCAGCATACGGACTTTTGGCACAGATACGCAGTATTTT; CDR3 protein: CASSIRTFGTDTQYF
J gene: TRBJ1-2; V gene: TRBV12-5; clone size: few; D gene: -; CDR3 DNA: TGTGCTAGTGGTTTTTCCGCAGATGGTGGCTATGGCTACACCTTC; CDR3 protein: CASGFSADGGYGYTF
J gene: TRBJ2-1; V gene: TRBV7-3; clone size: -; D gene: TRBD2; CDR3 DNA: TGTGCCAGCAGCTCCTTAGCGGGGGGCAGGAATGAGCAGTTCTTC; CDR3 protein: CASSSLAGGRNEQFF
J gene: TRBJ1-3; V gene: TRBV18; clone size: -; D gene: -; CDR3 DNA: TGTGCCAGCTCACCACAGAACTCTGGAAACACCATATATTTT; CDR3 protein: CASSPQNSGNTIYF
J gene: TRBJ2-2; V gene: TRBV12-3/TRBV12-4; clone size: -; D gene: -; CDR3 DNA: TGTGCCAGCAGTTTCAGGGTACTGTTTTTT; CDR3 protein: CASSFRVLFF
J gene: TRBJ1-1; V gene: TRBV20-1; clone size: -; D gene: -; CDR3 DNA: TGCAGTGCTAGAAGGGGGGGGAACACTGAAGCTTTCTTT; CDR3 protein: CSARRGGNTEAFF
J gene: TRBJ1-1; V gene: TRBV27; clone size: -; D gene: TRBD1; CDR3 DNA: TGTGCCAGCAGCCGATTCGGGACAGGGGACACTGAAGCTTTCTTT; CDR3 protein: CASSRFGTGDTEAFF
J gene: TRBJ2-1; V gene: TRBV6-1; clone size: few; D gene: -; CDR3 DNA: TGTGCCAGCAGTGATTCCAGGGGATCCTACAATGAGCAGTTCTTC; CDR3 protein: CASSDSRGSYNEQFF
J gene: TRBJ2-1; V gene: TRBV12-3/TRBV12-4; clone size: -; D gene: TRBD2; CDR3 DNA: TGTGCCAGCAGTTCAGCGGGACTAGGGGATTACAATGAGCAGTTCTTC; CDR3 protein: CASSSAGLGDYNEQFF
J gene: TRBJ2-7; V gene: TRBV7-6; clone size: -; D gene: -; CDR3 DNA: TGTGCCAGCGGGAGGACAGGTAGCTCCTACGAGCAGTACTTC; CDR3 protein: CASGRTGSSYEQYF
J gene: TRBJ1-3; V gene: TRBV12-3/TRBV12-4; clone size: few; D gene: -; CDR3 DNA: TGTGCCAGCAGTCCGTCTTGGGGAGTCGCCTCTGGAAACACCATATATTTT; CDR3 protein: CASSPSWGVASGNTIYF